Included here is one TCR beta chain sequence, with context. Its antigen is still unknown. One entry per CDR3 protein, called by TCRdb with MiXCR from the reads. This sample has a few hundred thousand distinct CDR3 sequences, with 22% found just once. Between the trimmed V and J ends, which lost 7 bases and 0 bases, there was a span of 13 bases. The CDR3 runs to 15 residues. These data come from a study of T cell repertoires in cytomegalovirus infection. Overall study context: The authors relied on CMV epitopes, both recently identified HLA-C-restricted and well-studied HLA-B-restricted.

This receptor was taken from a human donor in good health (CMV status not recorded). Some clones in this sample may be carry-over from other donors' samples. Specimen: cultured PBMCs, collected from culture after CMV antigen stimulation. The chain couples TRBV12-3 or TRBV12-4 to TRBJ1-3; no definite D call. CDR3 protein: CASTPQRASGNTIYF. The CDR3 nucleotides are TGTGCCAGCACACCTCAGCGGGCCTCTGGAAACACCATATATTTT.